This TCR beta chain came from a study of T-cell reconstitution after alpha-beta-depleted transplantation in children. This clonotype was seen ten or more times. Looked up from germline, CDR1 is MDHEN and CDR2 is SYDVKM. The CDR3 runs 14 residues. The V end lost 5 bases, the J end lost 3 bases, and 13 bases lay between the germline ends. Preparation of the TCRbeta library used unique molecular identifiers. TCRdb passed the PCR reads through MiXCR, listing each CDR3 protein once. The sample includes roughly 610,000 distinct CDR3 sequences, roughly 10% of them seen just once. The specimen was PBMCs from the stem cell graft donor, collected from the stem cell graft. This clonotype was obtained from a human donor who donated a stem cell graft to a child with acute myeloid leukemia. The V and J genes are TRBV28 and TRBJ1-1, with D maybe TRBD1 (6 bases). The CDR3 protein is CASSPRRGDTEAFF. The CDR3 region has the DNA TGTGCCAGCAGTCCGCGTAGGGGGGACACTGAAGCTTTCTTT.